Listed here is a single T cell receptor (beta chain). Its antigen is currently unknown. This CDR3 is 15 amino acids long. The V and J ends lost 3 bases and 10 bases respectively, with 20 bases between them. The germline CDR1 and CDR2 sequences are MDHEN and SYDVKM. The assay was immunoSEQ multiplex PCR, and TCRdb's table has in-frame clones only and misses some. Of approximately 530,000 clones listed, approximately 95% are singletons. This sample was included in a study of shared clonotypes between healthy human individuals. Study as a whole: The study drew on a couple of women and a few men aged 18 to 49 as donors.

Study-level points and caveats: Sharing across four donors was highest in naive CD4 (roughly 5%) and lowest in memory CD8 (roughly 0.4%).

The sequenced sample consisted of naive CD4+ T cells sorted from blood. As to subset: CD45RA+ positively selected. The receptor comes from a woman under 40 in good health. The chain combines TRBV28 with TRBJ2-3, with D unresolved. CDR3 bases: TGTGCCAGCAGTTTGTACCAGGCCCCTATAGGATCGCAGTATTTT. As protein: CASSLYQAPIGSQYF.